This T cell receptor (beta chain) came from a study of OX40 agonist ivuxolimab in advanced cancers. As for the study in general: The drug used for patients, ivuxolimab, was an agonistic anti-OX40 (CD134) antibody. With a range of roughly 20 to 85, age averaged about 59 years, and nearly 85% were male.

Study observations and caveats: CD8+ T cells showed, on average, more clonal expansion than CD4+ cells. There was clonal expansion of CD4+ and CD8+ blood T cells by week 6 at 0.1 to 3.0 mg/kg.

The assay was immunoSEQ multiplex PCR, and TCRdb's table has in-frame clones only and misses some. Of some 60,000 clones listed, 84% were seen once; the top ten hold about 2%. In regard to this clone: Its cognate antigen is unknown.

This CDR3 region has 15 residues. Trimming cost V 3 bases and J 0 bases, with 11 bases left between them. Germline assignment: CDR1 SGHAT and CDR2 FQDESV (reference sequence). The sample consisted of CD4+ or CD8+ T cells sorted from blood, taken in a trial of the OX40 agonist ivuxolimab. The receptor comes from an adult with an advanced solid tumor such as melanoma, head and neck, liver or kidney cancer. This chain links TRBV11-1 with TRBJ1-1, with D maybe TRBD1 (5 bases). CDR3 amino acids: CASSFDSLMNTEAFF. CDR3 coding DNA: TGTGCCAGCAGCTTTGACAGCCTTATGAACACTGAAGCTTTCTTT.